The clone carrying this T cell receptor beta chain was counted ten times or more. The time point was: patch test 3, about 24 weeks after DPC sensitization. Treatment specified: therapeutic diphenylcyclopropenone sensitization with weekly scalp DPC. Unfractionated whole blood yielded the extracted total RNA. This sample is part of a study of human T cells and chemical hapten exposure. For the library, individual cDNA molecules each received unique molecular identifiers. In TCRdb, the RACE reads were re-called with MiXCR into one record per CDR3 protein. The table has 70,000 or so distinct CDR3 sequences, approximately 10% seen once. The germline V and J ends were trimmed by 1 base and 3 bases, with 9 bases remaining between them. This CDR3 has 14 residues. Germline loops: CDR1 MNHEY, CDR2 SVGEGT.

Sequenced here: whole blood, sampled in connection with sensitization to the hapten diphenylcyclopropenone (DPC). The chain is built from TRBV6-2 or TRBV6-3 and TRBJ1-2; D is perhaps TRBD1 (5 bases). The receptor's source is a woman aged 50 to 60 with alopecia areata. Some clones in this sample may be carry-over from other donors' samples. The CDR3 is CASSYYRRYYGYTF. CDR3 bases: TGTGCCAGCAGTTACTACAGGCGATACTATGGCTACACCTTC.